This T cell receptor (beta chain) derives from a study of T cell responses to AZD1222 COVID-19 vaccine. The wider study: Doses given second, at about 4 or about 12 weeks, were pooled.

This clone was observed a handful of times. Antigen specificity is unknown. Study observations and caveats: No repertoire was sampled before or during the peak T cell response, only after it.

Profiled with immunoSEQ multiplex PCR; TCRdb holds only in-frame clones, not every one. The sample yields about 67,000 clones, around four fifths seen once. V was pared by 0 bases and J by 3 bases, with 6 bases of the junction left unmatched. This CDR3 is built from 16 residues. Germline V gives CDR1 SGDLS, CDR2 YYNGEE. The origin of this receptor is an adult in good health. The sample in question was peripheral blood, obtained on day 0 of AZD1222 vaccination. This chain connects TRBV9 to TRBJ2-1; the match to TRBD2 covers 7 bases. The CDR3 DNA reads TGTGCCAGCAGCGTAGAAGGAGCGGGGCACTACAATGAGCAGTTCTTC. It codes for CASSVEGAGHYNEQFF.